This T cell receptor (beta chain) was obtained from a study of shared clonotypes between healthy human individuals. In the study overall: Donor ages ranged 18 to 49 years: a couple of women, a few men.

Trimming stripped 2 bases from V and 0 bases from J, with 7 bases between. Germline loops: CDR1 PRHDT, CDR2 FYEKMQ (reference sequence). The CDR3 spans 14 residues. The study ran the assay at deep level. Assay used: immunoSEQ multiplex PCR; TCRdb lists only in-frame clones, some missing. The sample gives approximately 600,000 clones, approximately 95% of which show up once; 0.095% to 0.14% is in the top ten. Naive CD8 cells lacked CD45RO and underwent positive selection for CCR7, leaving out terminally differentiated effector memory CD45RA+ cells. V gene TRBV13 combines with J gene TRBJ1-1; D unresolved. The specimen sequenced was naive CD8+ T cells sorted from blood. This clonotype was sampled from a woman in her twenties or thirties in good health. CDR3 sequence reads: CASSLYSVNTEAFF. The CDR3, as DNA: TGTGCCAGCAGCTTATATTCAGTGAACACTGAAGCTTTCTTT.